This T cell receptor (beta chain) was found in a study of blood T cells in healthy people across ages. General observations from the study: Higher diversity, along with more naive CD4+ cells, distinguished long-lived donors from aged donors.

This CDR3 spans 15 amino acids. CDR1 DFQATT and CDR2 SNEGSKA come from the germline V gene (reference sequence). The ends lost 6 bases at V and 8 bases at J; junction bases unmatched: 16. On this clonotype: The antigen remains unidentified.

Using a J-beta primer mix together with a sample-barcoded 5' primer, a second PCR was run for about 6 to 11 cycles. Per sample, CDR3-containing paired-end reads numbered at least 2.5 million. TCRdb processed the 5' RACE reads anew with MiXCR; each CDR3 protein has one entry. The sample records around 520,000 distinct CDR3 sequences, about 25% being singletons. The same sample was also studied in work on T cells of mothers and their children. In that study: Thymic selection, a shaping force on TCR recombination output, acts similarly in related and unrelated pairs.

The clonotype originates from a boy between 2 and 15 years old in good health. Sequencing used blood. The chain couples TRBV20-1 to TRBJ2-1; 7 bases are a match to TRBD2. The CDR3 coding sequence is TGCAGTGCGGTAACTGCTAGCGGCCATACGTATGAGCAGTTCTTC. This codes for CSAVTASGHTYEQFF.